The text below deals with one TCR beta chain. Repertoires were generated with immunoSEQ multiplex PCR, while TCRdb's copy carries only in-frame clones and drops some. The table shows 45,000 to 50,000 clones, with roughly nine tenths occurring only once. This specimen belongs to a study of T cell changes during pregnancy in multiple sclerosis. The length of the CDR3 is 14 residues. Germline V lookup: CDR1 SGDLS, CDR2 YYNGEE. V gave up 1 base and J gave up 3 bases, with 11 bases separating them. The sample consisted of CD4+ T cells from peripheral blood mononuclear cells, taken in the second trimester of pregnancy. This sequence originates from a female donor in good health, enrolled as a control in a pregnancy study. The rearrangement links TRBV9 to TRBJ2-7; D possibly corresponds to TRBD1 (6 bases). The CDR3 nucleotides are TGTGCCAGCAGCGTATCAGGGGCGGGCTACGAGCAGTACTTC. This gives the protein CASSVSGAGYEQYF.